One and the same sample provided the 24 T cell receptor beta chains below, sequenced in a study of blood T cells in healthy people across ages. A second 7 to 11 cycle PCR used barcoded and J-beta primers. TCRdb used MiXCR to reprocess the 5' RACE reads, holding one entry per CDR3 protein. The table lists 910,000 or so distinct CDR3 sequences, 51% of them singletons. The sequenced sample was blood. The receptors originated from a woman aged 60-75 years in good health.

This clonotype was detected a few times. The rearrangement links TRBV29-1 to TRBJ2-1, with D hard to call. The CDR3 is made up of 14 amino acids. With 3 bases removed from V and 4 bases from J, the gap between germline ends came to 13 bases. CDR1 SQVTM and CDR2 ANQGSEA come from the germline V gene. The CDR3: CSVEPPSWYNEQFF. The CDR3, as DNA: TGCAGCGTTGAGCCCCCTTCGTGGTACAATGAGCAGTTCTTC.

The chain carries TRBV21-1 and TRBJ2-5; the D call of TRBD1 is as the table states it, not checked on the DNA. TRBV21-1 is designated a pseudogene. The CDR3 runs 15 residues. CDR3 protein: CASSKGRGGQETQYF. CDR3 nucleotide sequence: TGTGCCAGCAGCAAAGGAAGAGGGGGCCAAGAGACCCAGTACTTC.

The V and J genes are TRBV14 and TRBJ2-3; 12 bases agree with TRBD2. The CDR3 loop spans 18 amino acids. The germline V gene has CDR1 SGHDN and CDR2 FVKESK. With V trimmed by 0 bases and J by 0 bases, 4 bases remained unmatched. The CDR3 nucleotides are TGTGCCAGCAGCCAAGACTGGGGACTAGCGGGCAGCACAGATACGCAGTATTTT. This sequence encodes CASSQDWGLAGSTDTQYF.

This clonotype has just a few counts. This rearrangement joins TRBV30 to TRBJ2-4, with TRBD1 matching 7 bases. The CDR3 consists of 13 residues. In germline, CDR1 is GTSNPN, CDR2 SVGIG (reference sequence). Trimming removed 2 bases from V and 13 bases from J; junction bases left unmatched: 11. The CDR3 is CAWSTSTGTVQYF. CDR3 DNA sequence: TGTGCCTGGAGTACCTCGACAGGGACGGTGCAGTACTTC.

Only a few counts were recorded for this clonotype. The rearrangement links TRBV6-5 to TRBJ1-5; D gene ambiguous. This CDR3 comprises 15 residues. Germline lookup yields CDR1 MNHEY and CDR2 SVGAGI. The V and J ends lost 7 bases and 0 bases respectively, with 13 bases between them. The CDR3 coding sequence is TGTGCCAGCACTCTGAGTGTTAATAGCAATCAGCCCCAGCATTTT. Encoded protein: CASTLSVNSNQPQHF.

V gene TRBV4-1 combines with J gene TRBJ1-2; D unresolved. Trimming shortened V by 1 base and J by 3 bases, and 9 bases separated the two germline ends. This CDR3 has 14 residues. Germline-derived CDR1 and CDR2 are MGHRA and YSYEKL. CDR3 protein: CASSQVQTDYGYTF. The CDR3 DNA follows: TGCGCCAGCAGCCAAGTTCAAACTGACTATGGCTACACCTTC.

Of note for this clonotype: Relative to the germline gene, one junction end is altered; a read error may explain this. The V and J genes are TRBV10-1 and TRBJ2-5; D might be TRBD1 (5 bases). This CDR3 is built from 16 residues. The germline gives CDR1 WNHNN, CDR2 SYGVQD (reference sequence). This CDR3 is CASSKGHRRGQEAQYF. CDR3 DNA: TGCGCCAGCAGCAAAGGCCACAGGAGAGGACAAGAGGCCCAGTACTTC.

This clonotype was seen only a few times. The CDR3 DNA sequence: TGTGCCAGCAGTCTGGGTCGGCAGGGTAGCAATCAGCCCCAGCATTTT. Amino acid sequence: CASSLGRQGSNQPQHF. J is TRBJ1-5 and V is TRBV12-3 or TRBV12-4, with D tentatively TRBD1 (5 bases). This CDR3 comprises 16 residues. Deletions cut 5 bases from V and 0 bases from J, with 14 bases between.

The gene calls are TRBV6-1 and TRBJ1-1; D uncertain. V was clipped by 6 bases and J by 6 bases, with 20 bases between them. Germline CDR1 is MNHNS and CDR2 is SASEGT. The CDR3 is 15 residues long. The CDR3 spells CASRVQFGSSPEAFF. The CDR3, as DNA: TGTGCCAGCAGAGTACAATTCGGAAGTTCCCCTGAAGCTTTCTTT.

The sample holds a few counts of this clonotype. Written as DNA, the CDR3 is TGTGCCAGCAGAACGGGACAGGATAATTCACCCCTCCACTTT. Translation gives CASRTGQDNSPLHF. The rearrangement joins TRBV12-3 or TRBV12-4 to TRBJ1-6, with TRBD1 matching 8 bases. V shed 6 bases and J 5 bases; nucleotides not matched to a gene: 3. The CDR3 loop spans 14 amino acids.

This clonotype was seen only a few times. The rearrangement joins TRBV28 to TRBJ2-7, with D perhaps assigned TRBD1 or TRBD2 (6 bases each). Germline V gives CDR1 MDHEN, CDR2 SYDVKM. This CDR3 contains 18 residues. Trimming removed 1 base from V and 1 base from J, with 20 bases in between. This CDR3 is CASSLSWGAGSGSYEQYF. The DNA for the CDR3 is TGTGCCAGCAGTTTATCATGGGGGGCGGGAAGCGGGTCCTACGAGCAGTACTTC.

V is TRBV3-1 and J is TRBJ1-2; D not resolved. The CDR3 runs to 13 residues. CDR1 and CDR2 from the germline V gene are LGHDT and YNNKEL (reference sequence). Deletions cut 1 base from V and 8 bases from J, with 11 bases between. This chain's CDR3 is CASSQAEVGGYTF. The CDR3 region has the DNA TGTGCCAGCAGCCAAGCGGAGGTTGGGGGCTACACCTTC.

The chain is built from TRBV29-1 and TRBJ1-1; a weak D match, TRBD1 (5 bases). This CDR3 is 12 amino acids long. The germline gives CDR1 SQVTM, CDR2 ANQGSEA. The V and J ends lost 4 bases and 7 bases respectively, with 13 bases between them. The DNA of the CDR3 is TGCAGCGTTGGACAGAGCCTAAATGAAGCTTTCTTT. This gives the protein CSVGQSLNEAFF.

V and J are TRBV28 and TRBJ2-5; D unresolved. The last part of the DNA fits TRBJ2-7 better; the J call may be wrong. Germline lookup yields CDR1 MDHEN and CDR2 SYDVKM. The CDR3 has 14 residues. CDR3 coding DNA: TGTGCCAGCAGTTTGGGTCAGTTGCGCTACGAGCAGTACTTC. This translates into CASSLGQLRYEQYF.

A single count supports this clonotype. The V gene is TRBV5-1, the J gene TRBJ2-4; TRBD1 might be the D (6 bases). The V gene lost 4 bases and the J gene lost 0 bases, with 11 bases spanning the gap. Germline V gene data show CDR1 as SGHRS and CDR2 as YFSETQ. This CDR3 has 15 amino acids. The CDR3 coding sequence is TGCGCCAGCAGCCAGGGGACGGGAGCCAAAAACATTCAGTACTTC. Translating it yields CASSQGTGAKNIQYF.

The chain joins TRBV6-6 to TRBJ2-5, with 7 bases fitting TRBD1. The CDR3 length is 13 residues. V gave up 5 bases and J gave up 5 bases; unmatched junction bases: 5. Germline CDR1 MNHNY, CDR2 SVGAGI (reference sequence). The CDR3 nucleotides are TGTGCCAGCAGTAACAGGGGCCGTGAGACCCAGTACTTC. It yields the protein CASSNRGRETQYF.

The V call is TRBV5-1, the J call TRBJ2-7; D is perhaps TRBD2 (6 bases). The length of the CDR3 is 14 residues. In germline, CDR1 is SGHRS, CDR2 YFSETQ. V was trimmed by 4 bases and J by 10 bases, leaving 21 bases between them. The CDR3 sequence: CASSGGLLESRQYF. CDR3 sequence (DNA): TGCGCCAGCAGCGGGGGACTCCTTGAATCTCGACAGTACTTC. Full variable domain (missing parts from reference TRBV5-1 and TRBJ2-7): KAGVTQTPRYLIKTRGQQVTLSCSPISGHRSVSWYQQTPGQGLQFLFEYFSETQRNKGNFPGRFSGRQFSNSRSEMNVSTLELGDSALYLCASSGGLLESRQYFGPGTRLTVT.

This clonotype was found many times. The gene calls are TRBV7-2 and TRBJ2-2; D unresolved. The germline CDR1 and CDR2 sequences are SGHTA and FQGNSA. The ends were cut back, 1 base at V and 6 bases at J, with 3 bases in the middle. The CDR3 runs to 12 residues. The CDR3 loop reads CASSLVSGELFF. Here the CDR3 DNA reads TGTGCCAGCAGCTTAGTTTCCGGGGAGCTGTTTTTT.

The rearrangement uses TRBV20-1 and TRBJ1-6, with D perhaps matching TRBD1 (6 bases). V gave up 2 bases and J gave up 9 bases, with 8 bases separating them. Germline V CDR1 and CDR2: DFQATT, SNEGSKA (reference sequence). The CDR3 spans 12 residues. The CDR3 spells CSARTGISPLHF. CDR3 sequence (DNA): TGCAGTGCTAGAACAGGGATTTCACCCCTCCACTTT.

This chain links TRBV3-1 with TRBJ1-2, with TRBD1 as a possible D gene (6 bases). V shed 4 bases and J shed 7 bases, with 13 bases lying between them. Germline V gene lookup returns CDR1 LGHDT and CDR2 YNNKEL (reference sequence). This CDR3 is built from 13 residues. The CDR3 reads CASSRNREGGYTF. The CDR3, as DNA: TGTGCCAGCAGCCGAAACAGGGAGGGTGGCTACACCTTC.

The V call is TRBV18, the J call TRBJ1-2; D gene ambiguous. V lost 3 bases and J lost 6, with 11 bases in between. The CDR3 covers 13 residues. Germline assignment: CDR1 KGHSH and CDR2 LQKENI. This CDR3 is CASSPRDSHGYTF. For the CDR3, the DNA is TGTGCCAGCTCACCTAGGGATTCCCATGGCTACACCTTC.

In its sample, this clonotype was seen once. Relative to the germline gene, one junction end is altered; a read error may explain this. The chain is built from TRBV20-1 and TRBJ1-2, with TRBD1 matching over 9 bases. This CDR3 has 13 residues. Germline CDR1 DFQATT, CDR2 SNEGSKA (reference sequence). As DNA, the CDR3 is TGCAGTGCTCTACCGGGACAGGGAAGTGGCTACACTTTC. Amino acid sequence: CSALPGQGSGYTF.

In nucleotides, the CDR3 is TGCGCCAGCACCGGGGAACTGAGGACGGACAGTTCGAACACTGAAGCTTTCTTT. Translated, it gives CASTGELRTDSSNTEAFF. This chain uses TRBV5-1 with TRBJ1-1; possible D gene TRBD1, 6 bases. The CDR3 length is 18 residues. Germline CDR1 is SGHRS and CDR2 is YFSETQ. V was shortened by 6 bases and J by 1 base, with 25 bases between the two germline ends.

This clonotype was found many times. The chain is built from TRBV7-3 and TRBJ2-3; TRBD2 is a possible D gene (6 bases). Germline lookup yields CDR1 SGHTA and CDR2 FQGTGA. V lost 8 bases, J lost 3 bases, and 15 bases lay in between. The CDR3 has 14 residues. In DNA form, the CDR3 reads TGTGCCAGCCGGCGGGGCAGTATAACAGATACGCAGTATTTT. Translating it yields CASRRGSITDTQYF.